This T cell receptor beta chain was captured by sequencing in a study of blood T cell repertoires in COVID-19. Followed longitudinally, the Seattle patients had been enrolled during active infection. Germline-derived CDR1 and CDR2 are SGHRS and YFSETQ. Trimming took 1 base from V and 8 from J; bases not matched to a gene: 9. The CDR3 has 15 residues. TCRdb's copy holds only in-frame clones and misses some; the assay was immunoSEQ multiplex PCR. The table has roughly 250,000 clones, about 90% seen once. The sequenced material came from peripheral blood. The J gene is TRBJ2-1, the V gene TRBV5-1, with 7 bases identical to TRBD2. The clonotype was recovered from a man aged 25 to 45 with COVID-19, enrolled during active disease. CDR3 DNA sequence: TGCGCCAGCAGCTTGCCCGGGGGGATGGGGCATGAGCAGTTCTTC. Its protein product is CASSLPGGMGHEQFF.